This TCR beta chain was sequenced for a study of post-analysis software for immune sequencing data. Study observations and caveats: Those samples that were prepared in the same batch co-clustered strongly by F measure. Compared with controls, patients had more of 4 to 6 TRBV segments, including TRBV5-6, TRBV5-1 and TRBV20-1.

The CDR3 is 15 amino acids. V was clipped by 1 base and J by 2 bases, with 9 bases between them. Germline V gene sequence: CDR1 SGHTA, CDR2 FQGNSA. Unique molecular identifiers featured in each of the TCR beta cDNA libraries. A few hundred thousand cDNA molecules came from roughly 0.93 to 9.6 million T cells. TCRdb re-called the PCR reads through MiXCR, storing one row per CDR3 protein. The data hold over 700,000 distinct CDR3 sequences, with about 32% observed a single time. This clonotype was counted a few times. Its specificity is not known. The chain has TRBV7-2 and TRBJ1-5; D call uncertain. Sample: blood. This receptor was taken from a girl aged 10 to 17 with multiple sclerosis. The CDR3 DNA sequence: TGTGCCAGCAGCTTAGGGGCCGCCGGCAATCAGCCCCAGCATTTT. This gives the protein CASSLGAAGNQPQHF.